These T cell receptor beta chains were read from a single sample in a study of blood T cells in healthy people across ages. MiXCR, applied by TCRdb to the 5' RACE reads, yields one record per CDR3 protein. Among fewer than 800,000 distinct CDR3 sequences listed, approximately 21% were seen once. The sequencing input was blood. The receptors derive from a man between 65 and 80 years old in good health. Both conserved end residues are part of each CDR3. Fields, in order: clone size, D gene, V gene, J gene, CDR3 length, CDR3 DNA, CDR3 protein. D genes are given only for firm matches. Clone size, where shown, is once, few, many, or a class for clones that have expanded.

NA	NA	TRBV12-3/TRBV12-4	TRBJ1-5	14	TGTGCCAGCAATAAGGACTATAGCAATCAGCCCCAGCATTTT	CASNKDYSNQPQHF
NA	NA	TRBV20-1	TRBJ2-5	17	TGCAGTGCTAGCCCCTTACTTCAGTTGGGGGGCAAAGAGACCCAGTACTTC	CSASPLLQLGGKETQYF
NA	TRBD2	TRBV29-1	TRBJ2-7	15	TGCAGCGTGTCTTTAACTAGCGGGAGTGATTACGAGCAGTACTTC	CSVSLTSGSDYEQYF
NA	NA	TRBV20-1	TRBJ2-1	12	TGCAGTGCTAGATACCAGAGAAATGAGCAGTTCTTC	CSARYQRNEQFF
few	NA	TRBV20-1	TRBJ2-3	17	TGCAGTGCTAGTAAGAGGGCCGCTGGGGGCGGCACAGATACGCAGTATTTT	CSASKRAAGGGTDTQYF
NA	NA	TRBV18	TRBJ2-1	13	TGTGCCAGCTCACCACATGAGAAGGGACATGGGTTCTTC	CASSPHEKGHGFF
NA	NA	TRBV9	TRBJ2-1	14	TGTGCCAGCAGTTTCCGGGGGTCCGAGGATGAGCAGTTCTTC	CASSFRGSEDEQFF
NA	NA	TRBV20-1	TRBJ2-1	11	TGCAGTGCCTTCCTTTACAATGAGCAGTTCTTC	CSAFLYNEQFF
NA	NA	TRBV7-8	TRBJ1-1	13	TGTGCCAGCAGCTTAGACGTAGGGACTGAAGCTTTCTTT	CASSLDVGTEAFF
few	NA	TRBV5-1	TRBJ1-1	15	TGCGCCAGCAGCCGTCTTGGAGCGGGGAACACTGAAGCTTTCTTT	CASSRLGAGNTEAFF